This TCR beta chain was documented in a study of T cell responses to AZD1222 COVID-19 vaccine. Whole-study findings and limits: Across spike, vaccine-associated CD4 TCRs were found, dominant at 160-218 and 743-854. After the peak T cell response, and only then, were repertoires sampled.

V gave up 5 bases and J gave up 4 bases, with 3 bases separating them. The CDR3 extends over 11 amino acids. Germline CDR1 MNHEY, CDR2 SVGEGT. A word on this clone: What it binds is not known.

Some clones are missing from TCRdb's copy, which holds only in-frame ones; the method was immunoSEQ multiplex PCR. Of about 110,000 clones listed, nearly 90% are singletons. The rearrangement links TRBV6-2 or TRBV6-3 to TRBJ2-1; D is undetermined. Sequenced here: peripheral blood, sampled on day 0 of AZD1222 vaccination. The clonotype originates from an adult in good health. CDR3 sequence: CASSRYNEQFF. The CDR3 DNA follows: TGTGCCAGCAGTAGGTACAATGAGCAGTTCTTC.